This T cell receptor (beta chain) appears in the sequencing data of a study of cytomegalovirus exposure and HLA in healthy donors (dated by TCRdb to between 2016 and 2019). A note on the overall study: An earlier analysis of some 500 of the donors reported 250 to 350 Gb of sequence data and some 100 million unique TCR beta sequences from about 179 million T cells. About 320 gigabases of sequencing data and 80 million or so unique TCR sequences were included in an early release covering under 650 HLA-typed donors. Among the roughly 430 genotyped donors, around 81% belonged to the genetic ancestry cluster associated with self-reported Caucasian donors. The study was designed to test whether signatures of past pathogen exposure could be identified by cataloging public T cell receptors. The T cell repertoires of around 730 subjects were profiled by immunosequencing and related to cytomegalovirus serostatus. Besides the first cohort of roughly 700 subjects, a separate validation cohort made up of 120 different subjects was used. The study combined high-throughput TCR immunosequencing, statistical association of individual TCRs with disease status, and machine learning to predict cytomegalovirus infection status. A later analysis re-analyzed previously published TCR beta repertoires from approximately 700 donors and added high-resolution HLA genotyping to study TCR occurrence patterns. Rather than using new phenotypic data, the later analysis identified candidate immune exposures from TCR beta sequences and from how often those sequences occurred across donors. In an earlier analysis of more than 550 of the donors, high-throughput TCR beta sequencing was used to judge whether each TCR beta V gene segment behaved as functional or pseudogenic. Donor age, sex, ethnicity and CMV serostatus were compiled alongside the repertoire data. In a later genetic analysis, genome-wide SNP genotypes for about 65% of the roughly 700 donors were used, and that subset was treated as a discovery cohort. Every repertoire in the discovery cohort had been generated on one and the same sequencing platform. HLA typing covered class I and class II loci at four-digit resolution. The number of typed donors differed by locus: about 629-630 for A, B, C, DRB1 and DQB1; 500 to 550 for DQA1; some 590 for DPA1; and approximately 450 for DPB1. A handful of DR-DQ haplotypes were handled as single units for association and clustering because linkage in the cohort was strong. On average, around 230,000 unique TCR beta nucleotide sequences were sequenced per donor among 398 genotyped donors of the cohort, with 15% to 20% of those sequences being non-productive. The paper's findings and limits, for the study overall: Three of the identified cytomegalovirus-associated TCR beta chains were confirmed in vitro to be specific for cytomegalovirus antigens. Broadly in line with IMGT annotations, most TCR beta V segments showed up in productive rearrangements about 87% or about 30% of the time in an earlier analysis of several hundred of the donors. HLA typing was unavailable for some donors at each locus, so association tests used only the typed subset. A later analysis found that TCR association rates varied across HLA loci, with DRB1 alleles showing the most associated TCRs and HLA-C alleles the fewest. In a later analysis, several top co-occurrence clusters were reported to appear linked to parvovirus B19, influenza, CMV and Epstein-Barr virus. The study gave a list of about 170 TCR beta chains associated with cytomegalovirus. A later analysis found that HLA-associated TCR beta chains were more clonally expanded and had lower generation probabilities than equally common non-associated chains. When HLA alleles, especially DR and DQ, strongly co-occurred, TCR associations were difficult to assign to individual alleles. Linkage disequilibrium might explain the correlated functional status among segregating V segments, but an unknown experimental factor could not be excluded. Because counts were too low, roughly 16 rarely observed V segments, including chromosome 9 orphons, were left out of the earlier analysis of several hundred of the donors. Cytomegalovirus status was reported to be diagnosed by the classifier with high specificity and sensitivity in both the original and validation cohorts. In a later genetic analysis, a missense DCLRE1C variant was associated with V-gene and J-gene trimming of TCR beta chains, and the association was replicated in an independent cohort. In a later analysis, 15,000 to 20,000 TCR beta sequences were associated with specific HLA alleles at a false discovery rate of 0.05. Some IMGT-functional V segments, including TRBV6-2 and TRBV6-3, could not be distinguished by the 87-base-pair reads and were therefore excluded. Most TCR sequences were observed very rarely across donors, whereas some public TCRs were present in many individuals. Sequencing depth was assumed to be roughly uniform across donors in the presence/absence analyses, though that assumption may not hold. According to a later genetic analysis, donors in an Asian-associated ancestry cluster had fewer N-insertions in productive TCRs than the approximately 670-donor mean. CMV serostatus was the only immune exposure information available for the cohort. The sequencing pipeline was judged likely to have produced a cluster of highly shared sequence variants as a technical artifact. A further reported finding was that TCR beta sequences accurately predicted the HLA-A and HLA-B alleles for most subjects in the first cohort. It was suggested by the authors that the approach could potentially be generalized to other disease states and immunological phenotypes. The cohort was sequenced for TCR beta chains only, and without alpha or paired-chain data the features that could be detected were limited. A later analysis found that most CMV-associated TCR beta chains appeared HLA-restricted, with HLA associations seemingly driven largely by CMV exposure.

There are 15 amino acids in the CDR3, from cysteine to phenylalanine inclusive. Solely the CDR3 DNA is kept, with 45 bases framed from the first base. Trimming at the junction amounts to 3 bases on V and 1 base on J, and the germline ends lie 12 bases apart. CDR1 and CDR2, per the germline V gene, are SNHLY and FYNNEI. To note about this clone: This receptor's antigen is unknown. Within one base of it there is no much larger clone, and no base qualities were kept.

In total, fewer than 750 healthy bone marrow donors made up the cohort. All cohort members were sampled while nominally healthy, although unrecorded immune exposures were likely present. The donor was CMV seronegative and belonged to the group of approximately 320 seronegative cohort members. Every donor gave a peripheral blood sample, and the peripheral blood mononuclear cells from that sample were used for TCR beta sequencing. The Qiagen DNeasy Blood Extraction Kit was used to extract genomic DNA from the blood cell samples. The library came from the immunoSEQ multiplex PCR assay. The multiplex PCR relied on a mix of 60 forward primers for TCR Vbeta segments and 13 reverse primers for TCR Jbeta segments. The CDR3 region of rearranged TCR beta genes was amplified from genomic DNA with a multiplex PCR assay. Amplified TCR beta libraries were sequenced as 87-base-pair reads on the Illumina HiSeq System. On the study's bioinformatics: In a later analysis, tens of millions of unique TCR beta chains were counted across the 500 to 700 repertoires, and around 11 million of these chains were shared by at least two donors. Raw reads were error-corrected and collapsed into unique sequences with a nearest-neighbor algorithm that merged closely related sequences to remove PCR and sequencing errors. Alignment of CDR3 sequences to IMGT reference sequences was used to assign V, D and J gene segments. For a sequence to be retained, a match of at least six nucleotides to both a V gene segment and a J gene segment was required. A rearrangement counted as productive if the CDR3 had no stop codons and remained in frame with V and J, and every other rearrangement counted as non-productive. Following IMGT convention, CDR3 was defined as the stretch from the second conserved V-encoded cysteine up to the conserved J-encoded phenylalanine. Sequences without an unambiguous match to a single V gene segment were excluded from the earlier analysis of almost 600 of the donors. In an earlier analysis of 587 of the donors, V segments were called functional above 56.7% productive rearrangements and were called segregating when the between-donor standard deviation exceeded 5%. To diagnose cytomegalovirus status from the catalog of TCR beta chain sequences, a statistical classification framework was built. In a later analysis, TCR nucleotide sequences were compared against IMGT/GENE-DB human TR gene sequences so that V and J genes could be assigned. Using the TCRdist pipeline, a later analysis assigned CDR3 sequences along with most-parsimonious VDJ recombination scenarios. In a later analysis, each TCR beta chain was defined by its CDR3 amino acid sequence together with its V-gene family, and reads without a unique V-gene family were excluded. To address suspected cross-contamination and a sequencing artifact, a later analysis removed a few hundred highly shared, low-generation-probability nucleotide sequences. In a later analysis, a clonal expansion index was calculated for each public chain from normalized within-repertoire ranks of inferred template counts. A later analysis computed generation probabilities with a VDJ recombination model fitted to out-of-frame rearrangements, and checked the results against IGoR. In a later analysis, hypergeometric tests were used to score TCR-TCR, TCR-HLA and TCR-CMV co-occurrence, with a repertoire-size bias correction applied to TCR pairs. A later analysis estimated false discovery rates by permuting HLA or CMV assignments 20 times. In a later analysis, co-occurring TCRs were grouped with DBSCAN, and TCRdist sequence similarity was added when clustering was performed within HLA-allele-positive subsets. Repertoires with fewer than 30,000 or more than 120,000 public chains, plus five repertoires with anomalous nucleotide sharing, were excluded from co-occurrence clustering. The immuneACCESS repertoire file appears here via TCRdb, limited to in-frame rearrangements. These files lack a portion of the clones; in checked studies, under half of the deficit traces to unresolved V genes, and the cause of the others is not known. That table gives V, J and clone size, and the DNA gave D and trimming. The sample includes 150,000 to 200,000 clones, with around three quarters observed a single time. In total, the top ten clones hold about 2.2% of the sample.

Sequences were obtained from PBMCs. The receptor was isolated from a woman aged 45-65 years in good health and CMV-seronegative. The rearranged segments are TRBV2 and TRBJ1-1, with no D gene named confidently. Here the CDR3 is given as CASSDRVLGNTEAFF. The DNA is as follows: TGTGCCAGCAGTGATCGGGTCCTCGGGAACACTGAAGCTTTCTTT.